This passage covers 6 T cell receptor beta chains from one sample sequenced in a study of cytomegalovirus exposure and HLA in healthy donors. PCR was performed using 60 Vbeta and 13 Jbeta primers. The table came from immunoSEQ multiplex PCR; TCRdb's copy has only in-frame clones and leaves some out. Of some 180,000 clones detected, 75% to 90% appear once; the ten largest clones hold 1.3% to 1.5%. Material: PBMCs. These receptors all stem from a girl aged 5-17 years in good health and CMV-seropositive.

The CDR3 bases are TGTGCCAGCAGTTTATTGGGGGCGAACACTGAAGCTTTCTTT. It specifies CASSLLGANTEAFF. The chain combines TRBV27 with TRBJ1-1; possible D gene TRBD1, 6 bases. Per the germline V gene, CDR1 is MNHEY and CDR2 is SMNVEV (reference sequence). The CDR3 length is 14 residues. Deletions cut 1 base from V and 1 base from J, with 7 bases between.

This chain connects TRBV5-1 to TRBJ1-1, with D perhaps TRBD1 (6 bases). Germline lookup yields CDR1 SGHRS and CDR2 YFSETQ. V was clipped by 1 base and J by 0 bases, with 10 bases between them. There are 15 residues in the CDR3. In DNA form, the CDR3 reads TGCGCCAGCAGCTTGACAGGGCCGGTGAACACTGAAGCTTTCTTT. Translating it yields CASSLTGPVNTEAFF.

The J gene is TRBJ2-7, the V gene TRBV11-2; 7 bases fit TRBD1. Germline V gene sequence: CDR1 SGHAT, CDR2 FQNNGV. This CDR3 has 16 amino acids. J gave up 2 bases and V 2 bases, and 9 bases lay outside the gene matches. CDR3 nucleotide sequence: TGTGCCAGCAGCTTAAGGGCGGACAGGAACGCCTACGAGCAGTACTTC. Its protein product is CASSLRADRNAYEQYF.

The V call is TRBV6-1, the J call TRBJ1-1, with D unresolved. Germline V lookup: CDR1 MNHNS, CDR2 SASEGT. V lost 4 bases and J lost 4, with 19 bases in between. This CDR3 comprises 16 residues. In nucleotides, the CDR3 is TGTGCCAGCAGTGGAAGGAGCGGGTGGGAGAGCACTGAAGCTTTCTTT. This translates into CASSGRSGWESTEAFF.

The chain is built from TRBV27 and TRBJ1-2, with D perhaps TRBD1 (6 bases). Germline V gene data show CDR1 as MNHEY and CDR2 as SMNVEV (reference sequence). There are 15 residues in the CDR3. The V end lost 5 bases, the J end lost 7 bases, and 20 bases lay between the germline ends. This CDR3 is CASSPRTDHRGGYTF. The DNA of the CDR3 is TGTGCCAGCAGTCCGCGGACAGACCACCGGGGTGGCTACACCTTC.

CDR3 region: CASSYSRVNEQFF. The CDR3 DNA sequence: TGTGCCAGCAGTTACTCCCGGGTGAATGAGCAGTTCTTC. The chain combines TRBV6-5 with TRBJ2-1; D remains ambiguous. V was clipped by 0 bases and J by 7 bases, with 7 bases between them. This CDR3 is built from 13 residues. CDR1 MNHEY and CDR2 SVGAGI come from the germline V gene.